The 10 T cell receptor beta chains below were found in one sample sequenced in a study of blood T cells in healthy people across ages. Together with a sample-barcoded 5' primer, a J-beta primer mix was included in a second PCR lasting about 7 to 12 cycles. A single record per CDR3 protein comes from TCRdb applying MiXCR to the 5' RACE reads. This sample carries 1,100,000 or so distinct CDR3 sequences, 45% of them seen once, and the ten largest clones take 18%. Specimen: blood. Every receptor here comes from a woman aged 60-75 years in good health.

The chain combines TRBV9 with TRBJ2-6, with D maybe TRBD1 (5 bases). V gave up 1 base and J gave up 0 bases, with 8 bases separating them. Germline lookup yields CDR1 SGDLS and CDR2 YYNGEE. The CDR3 is 16 amino acids. CDR3 coding DNA: TGTGCCAGCAGCGTAAGGGGCGACTCTGGGGCCAACGTCCTGACTTTC. Its protein is CASSVRGDSGANVLTF.

The V and J genes are TRBV28 and TRBJ2-1; D may match TRBD1 or TRBD2 (7 bases each). CDR3 length equals 18 residues. Per the germline V gene, CDR1 is MDHEN and CDR2 is SYDVKM. V was trimmed by 7 bases and J by 0 bases, leaving 22 bases between them. CDR3 coding DNA: TGTGCCAGCACCAAAACCGGGGGAGGGGGCTTCTCCTACAATGAGCAGTTCTTC. This gives the protein CASTKTGGGGFSYNEQFF.

The V gene is TRBV12-3 or TRBV12-4, the J gene TRBJ2-3, with 7 bases identical to TRBD1. CDR3 length: 14 residues. Unmatched junction bases numbered 3, after V lost 3 bases and J lost 3 bases. As DNA, the CDR3 is TGTGCCAGCAGTTTCGACAGGGTGACAGATACGCAGTATTTT. Translating gives CASSFDRVTDTQYF.

This clonotype was found a few times. Here the CDR3 DNA reads TGTGCCAGCAGGTACAGACGAGAGACCCAGTACTTC. Translation gives CASRYRRETQYF. The J gene is TRBJ2-5, the V gene TRBV12-3 or TRBV12-4; no clear D. V lost 6 bases and J 4 bases, leaving 9 bases between the germline ends. The CDR3 has 12 amino acids.

The V and J genes are TRBV6-5 and TRBJ2-4; a weak D match, TRBD2 (6 bases). The J call could be wrong; TRBJ2-7 is a better fit for the DNA end. Germline V gene lookup returns CDR1 MNHEY and CDR2 SVGAGI. This CDR3 has 16 amino acids. CDR3 loop: CASSPPGRGAGYEQYF. The CDR3 DNA sequence: TGTGCCAGCAGTCCCCCGGGGCGGGGAGCGGGCTACGAGCAGTACTTC.

The sample holds a few counts of this clonotype. The V and J genes are TRBV13 and TRBJ2-7, with D possibly being TRBD1 or TRBD2 (5 bases each). This CDR3 is built from 17 residues. Per the germline V gene, CDR1 is PRHDT and CDR2 is FYEKMQ (reference sequence). The ends were cut back, 2 bases at V and 4 bases at J, with 21 bases in the middle. The CDR3, as DNA: TGTGCCAGCAGCTTAAGCGCTCAGGGCAGATGGGGGTACGAGCAGTACTTC. Amino acid sequence: CASSLSAQGRWGYEQYF.

The table lists this clonotype with a few counts. The chain joins TRBV12-3 or TRBV12-4 to TRBJ1-2; 7 nucleotides align to TRBD1. V lost 5 bases to trimming and J lost 5 bases; unmatched junction nucleotides: 11. This CDR3 is 15 amino acids long. CDR3 sequence: CASSPVDRPGYGYTF. The CDR3 DNA reads TGTGCCAGCAGTCCAGTGGACAGGCCGGGGTATGGCTACACCTTC.

The V gene is TRBV27, the J gene TRBJ2-7, with 9 nucleotides matching TRBD1. The junction had 5 bases not matched to a gene; V was cut back by 5 bases and J by 3 bases. Germline V gene data show CDR1 as MNHEY and CDR2 as SMNVEV (reference sequence). CDR3 size: 14 residues. This CDR3 is CASSIQGADYEQYF. The CDR3 coding sequence is TGTGCCAGCAGTATACAGGGGGCCGACTACGAGCAGTACTTC.

This clonotype was detected only a few times. The DNA for the CDR3 is TGTGCCACCAGCAGATCCCGTAATAGCGGGCGCTCCTACGAGCAGTACTTC. It translates to CATSRSRNSGRSYEQYF. The rearrangement joins TRBV15 to TRBJ2-7, with 7 bases aligning to TRBD2. CDR1 is LNHNV, CDR2 YYDKDF, per germline (reference sequence). The CDR3 loop spans 17 amino acids. V dropped 2 bases and J dropped 0; count of bases not matched to a gene: 10.

The chain combines TRBV7-9 with TRBJ2-3; no firm D call. This CDR3 has 18 amino acids. Between the trimmed V and J ends, which lost 3 bases and 0 bases, there was a span of 19 bases. Germline lookup yields CDR1 SEHNR and CDR2 FQNEAQ (reference sequence). The CDR3 reads CASSFSKADRTSTDTQYF. CDR3 bases: TGTGCCAGCAGCTTTTCGAAGGCGGACCGAACTAGCACAGATACGCAGTATTTT. Complete variable domain (other parts from reference TRBV7-9 and TRBJ2-3): DTGVSQNPRHKITKRGQNVTFRCDPISEHNRLYWYRQTLGQGPEFLTYFQNEAQLEKSRLLSDRFSAERPKGSFSTLEIQRTEQGDSAMYLCASSFSKADRTSTDTQYFGPGTRLTVL.